The T cell receptor (beta chain) described here comes from a study of T cell repertoires in cytomegalovirus infection. At the level of the study: Both recently identified HLA-C-restricted and well-studied HLA-B-restricted CMV epitopes were used in the study. Study-level findings and limits: HLA-C-restricted TCR beta clonotypes specific for CMV led the ex vivo response. Summed public TCR beta family frequency identified CMV carriers bearing the relevant HLA.

Concerning this clonotype itself: Its antigen is as yet unknown.

Using its own MiXCR run on the reads, TCRdb lists one record per CDR3 protein. Counted here are approximately 1,000,000 distinct CDR3 sequences, around 32% occurring once; the ten biggest clones make up about an eighth. This TCR was recovered from a human donor in good health (CMV status not recorded). Some clones in this sample may be carry-over from other donors' samples. The source material was cultured CD8+ T cells from PBMCs, sampled from culture after CMV antigen stimulation.

In DNA form, the CDR3 reads TGTGCCAGCAGTGGAACGGGGTCGCTTCAGGAGCAGTACTTC. It yields the protein CASSGTGSLQEQYF. This chain joins TRBV27 and TRBJ2-7; TRBD2 is a possible D gene (5 bases). The CDR3 consists of 14 residues. Germline V CDR1 and CDR2: MNHEY, SMNVEV (reference sequence). V shed 5 bases and J shed 7 bases, with 18 bases lying between them.